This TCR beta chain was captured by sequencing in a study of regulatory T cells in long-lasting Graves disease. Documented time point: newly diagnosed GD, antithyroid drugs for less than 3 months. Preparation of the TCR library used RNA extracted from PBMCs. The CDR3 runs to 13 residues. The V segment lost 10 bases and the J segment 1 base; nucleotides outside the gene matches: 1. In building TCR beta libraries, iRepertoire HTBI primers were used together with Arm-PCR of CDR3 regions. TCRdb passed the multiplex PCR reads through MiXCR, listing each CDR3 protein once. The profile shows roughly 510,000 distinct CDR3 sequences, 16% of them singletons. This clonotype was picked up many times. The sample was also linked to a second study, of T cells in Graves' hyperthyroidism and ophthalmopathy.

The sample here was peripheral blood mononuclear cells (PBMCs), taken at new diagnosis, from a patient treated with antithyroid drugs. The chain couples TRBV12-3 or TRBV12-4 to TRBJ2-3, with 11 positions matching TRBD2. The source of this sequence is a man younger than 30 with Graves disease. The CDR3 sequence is CATGLAGTDTQYF. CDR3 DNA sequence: TGTGCCACGGGACTAGCGGGCACAGATACGCAGTATTTT.